These T cell receptor beta chains were read from a single sample in a study of shared T cell receptors in the human thymus. Generated by immunoSEQ multiplex PCR, the TCRdb table keeps only in-frame clones and is missing some. The sample contains 600,000 to 900,000 clones, 80% to 90% of which appear only once. The same data also contributed to another study, on human thymus T cells.

The sequenced material came from thymocytes. The receptors come from a girl under three years old with a congenital heart defect. Both conserved end residues are part of each CDR3. The D gene is left open where the match is weak. Size is omitted from some rows. Given values are once, few, many or a class for expanded clones.

j_call v_call clone_size d_call cdr3_aa cdr3_nt
TRBJ2-3 TRBV10-2 - - CASSKTEGVDTQYF TGCGCCAGCAGCAAGACAGAGGGGGTAGATACGCAGTATTTT
TRBJ2-5 TRBV7-3 - - CASSLTYRGLKRGYKETQYF TGTGCCAGCAGCTTAACGTATCGGGGACTGAAGAGGGGCTACAAAGAGACCCAGTACTTC
TRBJ2-5 TRBV6-6 - - CASSSTAYSPGETQYF TGTGCCAGCAGTTCGACAGCGTACTCCCCTGGGGAGACCCAGTACTTC
TRBJ2-1 TRBV29-1 - TRBD2 CSVLEGTNGTSGQQFF TGCAGCGTTCTTGAAGGGACGAACGGGACTAGCGGGCAGCAGTTCTTC
TRBJ2-5 TRBV5-4 few TRBD2 CASSLRDYKTQETQYF TGTGCCAGCAGCTTAAGGGACTACAAGACCCAAGAGACCCAGTACTTC
TRBJ2-1 TRBV27 - TRBD1 CASSPPDREYNEQFF TGTGCCAGCAGTCCCCCGGACAGGGAGTACAATGAGCAGTTCTTC
TRBJ1-1 TRBV27 - - CARRGFSGF TGTGCCAGGAGGGGGTTTAGTGGTTTT
TRBJ1-1 TRBV9 - TRBD1 CASSSDRANTEAFF TGTGCCAGCAGCTCGGACAGGGCGAACACTGAAGCTTTCTTT
TRBJ2-5 TRBV5-6 - - CASSVGGETQYF TGTGCCAGCAGCGTTGGGGGGGAGACCCAGTACTTC
TRBJ2-4 TRBV15 - TRBD1 CATSRFNPGQGAKTRLAKNIQYF TGTGCCACCAGCAGATTCAATCCGGGACAGGGGGCTAAAACGAGACTAGCCAAAAACATTCAGTACTTC
TRBJ2-1 TRBV7-9 - TRBD2 CASSLELAGVHYNEQFF TGTGCCAGCAGCTTAGAACTAGCGGGGGTGCACTACAATGAGCAGTTCTTC
TRBJ1-2 TRBV28 - - CASSLGRGTLNYGYTF TGTGCCAGCAGTTTAGGACGGGGTACCCTAAACTATGGCTACACCTTC
TRBJ2-1 TRBV7-2 - - CASSNGTGRCDEQFF TGTGCCAGCAGCAATGGTACGGGTCGGTGCGATGAGCAGTTCTTC
TRBJ2-3 TRBV4-1 - TRBD2 CASSQEGVGGALPGTDTQYF TGCGCCAGCAGCCAAGAGGGTGTCGGGGGGGCATTACCCGGCACAGATACGCAGTATTTT
TRBJ1-2 TRBV6-5 - TRBD1 CASSHGQGGNYGYTF TGTGCCAGCAGCCACGGACAGGGGGGTAACTATGGCTACACCTTC
TRBJ2-7 TRBV29-1 - TRBD2 CSVGGGTGPPQYF TGCAGCGTTGGGGGGGGGACGGGACCTCCCCAGTACTTC
TRBJ1-5 TRBV6-1 once - CASSEDLGFQPQHF TGTGCCAGCAGTGAAGATCTCGGGTTTCAGCCCCAGCATTTT
TRBJ1-6 TRBV28 - - CASSSYTESYNSPLHF TGTGCCAGCAGTTCTTACACAGAGTCCTATAATTCACCCCTCCACTTT
TRBJ1-1 TRBV5-1 - TRBD1 CASSLERGEIRTGNNTEAFF TGCGCCAGCAGCTTGGAGCGAGGGGAGATAAGGACAGGGAATAACACTGAAGCTTTCTTT
TRBJ2-3 TRBV19 - TRBD2 CASSKRGGPTDTQYF TGTGCCAGTAGTAAGCGGGGGGGCCCTACAGATACGCAGTATTTT
TRBJ2-7 TRBV10-3 - - CAISESPSSYEQYF TGTGCCATCAGTGAGTCCCCCAGCTCCTACGAGCAGTACTTC
TRBJ1-5 TRBV7-6 once TRBD1 CASSPSPPDREGSNQPQHF TGTGCCAGCAGCCCCTCACCCCCGGACAGGGAGGGAAGCAATCAGCCCCAGCATTTT
TRBJ2-5 TRBV6-1 - TRBD2 CASNEAGALQETQYF TGTGCCAGCAACGAAGCGGGGGCGCTTCAAGAGACCCAGTACTTC
TRBJ1-1 TRBV7-9 once - CAIGPDTMNTEAFF TGTGCCATAGGGCCGGACACCATGAACACTGAAGCTTTCTTT
TRBJ1-1 TRBV5-1 once - CASSLAFEPHRTAEAFF TGCGCCAGCAGCTTGGCTTTCGAACCCCATAGGACAGCTGAAGCTTTCTTT
TRBJ1-4 TRBV7-8 once TRBD1 CASSFRKTTGMNEKLFF TGTGCCAGCAGCTTCCGTAAAACGACAGGGATGAATGAAAAACTGTTTTTT
TRBJ1-2 TRBV28 - TRBD1 CASSPGEGQGPREDYGYTF TGTGCCAGCAGTCCCGGGGAGGGACAGGGGCCCCGGGAAGACTATGGCTACACCTTC
TRBJ1-2 TRBV6-4 - - CASSVVPAAGGYTF TGTGCCAGCAGTGTAGTGCCGGCAGCCGGGGGCTACACCTTC
TRBJ1-2 TRBV10-3 - - CAITEGGVADYGYTF TGTGCCATCACCGAGGGAGGGGTCGCAGACTATGGCTACACCTTC
TRBJ2-7 TRBV27 once - CASSLEGSYEQYF TGTGCCAGCAGTTTGGAGGGATCCTACGAGCAGTACTTC
TRBJ1-5 TRBV28 - - CASSPRQDDQPQHF TGTGCCAGCAGCCCCCGACAGGATGATCAGCCCCAGCATTTT
TRBJ2-5 TRBV7-2 once - CASSSPMVKRGGGETQYF TGTGCCAGCAGCTCACCAATGGTCAAAAGAGGGGGGGGTGAGACCCAGTACTTC
TRBJ1-5 TRBV7-9 - - CASSRRGGPQHF TGTGCCAGCAGCCGTCGGGGTGGTCCCCAGCATTTT
TRBJ1-6 TRBV19 - - CASSRDKDSPLHF TGTGCCAGTAGTCGGGACAAAGATTCACCCCTCCACTTT
TRBJ1-6 TRBV2 - - CASIPQKGGSNSPLHF TGTGCCAGCATACCACAAAAAGGGGGTTCGAATTCACCCCTCCACTTT
TRBJ2-3 TRBV7-2 - - CASSLDGGEGDVSDTQYF TGTGCCAGCAGCTTAGACGGAGGAGAGGGGGATGTATCAGATACGCAGTATTTT
TRBJ2-7 TRBV5-1 - - CASSLGQAFKGEQYF TGCGCCAGCAGCTTGGGACAGGCCTTCAAGGGAGAGCAGTACTTC
TRBJ1-1 TRBV5-6 - TRBD1 CASSWDRGTEAFF TGTGCCAGCAGCTGGGACAGGGGCACTGAAGCTTTCTTT
TRBJ1-2 TRBV4-3 - TRBD1 CASSQEGGQGDGYTF TGCGCCAGCAGCCAAGAGGGGGGACAGGGGGATGGCTACACCTTC
TRBJ1-3 TRBV2 - TRBD1 CASSEAETGAGNTIYF TGTGCCAGCAGTGAAGCTGAGACAGGGGCTGGAAACACCATATATTTT